This T cell receptor beta chain originates from a study of cytomegalovirus exposure and HLA in healthy donors. The PCR employed 60 Vbeta primers together with 13 Jbeta primers. Clones were read by immunoSEQ multiplex PCR, and TCRdb kept only the in-frame ones, dropping some. Of 90,000 to 130,000 clones in the sample, around 87% were seen once. Germline V gene data show CDR1 as SEHNR and CDR2 as FQNEAQ (reference sequence). The CDR3 extends over 19 amino acids. Losses at the gene ends were 5 bases for V and 1 base for J; bases not matched to a gene: 18. Sequenced material: PBMCs. This chain links TRBV7-9 with TRBJ2-3, with 7 bases that match TRBD2. The receptor was isolated from a man aged 35 to 55 in good health and CMV-seronegative. The CDR3 DNA follows: TGTGCCAGCAGCCCTAGGACTAGTAAAGGTTTTTTGGGCACAGATACGCAGTATTTT. This codes for CASSPRTSKGFLGTDTQYF.